Listed below are T cell receptor beta chains from one sample, sequenced in a study of blood T cells in healthy people across ages. TCRdb reprocessed the 5' RACE reads via MiXCR and lists one record per CDR3 protein. Counted here are 800,000 to 950,000 distinct CDR3 sequences, approximately 35% occurring once; the ten biggest clones make up around 13%. Specimen: blood. These receptors were taken from a man younger than 35 in good health. Each CDR3 is given with its conserved first and last residue. Each record gives: V gene, D gene, clone size, J gene, CDR3 protein, CDR3 DNA. The D gene is left open where the match is weak. Size tells how often a clone was seen (once, few, many) or the class of an expanded clone, and some rows leave it out.

TRBV18,NA,NA,TRBJ1-5,CASLPTEDQPQHF,TGTGCCAGCTTACCTACAGAGGATCAGCCCCAGCATTTT
TRBV5-1,NA,few,TRBJ2-3,CASSPVGGLQDTQYF,TGCGCCAGCAGCCCGGTCGGGGGCCTACAAGATACGCAGTATTTT
TRBV20-1,TRBD1,few,TRBJ2-1,CSATKRRDRLITGEQFF,TGCAGTGCTACCAAACGCCGGGACAGGCTAATAACGGGTGAGCAGTTCTTC
TRBV4-1,NA,NA,TRBJ1-5,CASSPTTGGGFGNQPQHF,TGCGCCAGCAGCCCAACGACGGGGGGCGGGTTTGGCAATCAGCCCCAGCATTTT
TRBV5-1,NA,NA,TRBJ1-1,CASSLGRAAVTLNTEAFF,TGCGCCAGCAGCTTGGGGCGGGCGGCAGTGACCCTAAACACTGAAGCTTTCTTT
TRBV20-1,TRBD2,NA,TRBJ2-1,CSARTVAGEIIDEQFF,TGCAGTGCTAGAACCGTAGCGGGGGAAATAATCGATGAGCAGTTCTTC
TRBV5-6,NA,few,TRBJ2-3,CASSFSAEPLDTQYF,TGTGCCAGCAGCTTTTCGGCAGAGCCCTTAGATACGCAGTATTTT
TRBV30,TRBD2,NA,TRBJ2-1,CAWSKTSGRINEQFF,TGTGCCTGGAGCAAGACTAGCGGGAGGATCAATGAGCAGTTCTTC
TRBV5-5,NA,few,TRBJ1-1,CASSEEPTSRNTEAFF,TGTGCCAGCAGCGAAGAGCCTACCTCGCGGAACACTGAAGCTTTCTTT
TRBV6-2/TRBV6-3,NA,few,TRBJ2-2,CATTVRKTGELFF,TGTGCCACCACAGTGAGGAAAACCGGGGAGCTGTTTTTT
TRBV18,TRBD1,NA,TRBJ2-1,CASSCPGQGGHEQFF,TGTGCCAGCTCGTGCCCGGGACAGGGAGGGCATGAGCAGTTCTTC
TRBV7-2,TRBD1,NA,TRBJ2-1,CASSPDIRDSSYNEQFF,TGTGCCAGCAGCCCGGACATCCGGGACAGCTCCTACAATGAGCAGTTCTTC
TRBV7-2,TRBD2,NA,TRBJ2-7,CASRLAGGSEQYF,TGTGCCAGCCGACTAGCGGGAGGAAGTGAGCAGTACTTC
TRBV6-2/TRBV6-3,TRBD1,few,TRBJ1-2,CASSYSPTGSAYGYTF,TGTGCCAGCAGTTACTCACCGACAGGGAGCGCCTATGGCTACACCTTC
TRBV5-5,NA,few,TRBJ2-4,CASSLNRAQKNIQYF,TGTGCCAGCAGCTTGAACAGGGCCCAAAAAAACATTCAGTACTTC
TRBV7-2,NA,many,TRBJ1-2,CASSLNSANYGYTF,TGTGCCAGCAGCTTAAACTCGGCTAACTATGGCTACACCTTC
TRBV29-1,NA,many,TRBJ2-3,CSVVPGYTDTQYF,TGCAGCGTCGTGCCCGGATACACAGATACGCAGTATTTT
TRBV7-7,NA,NA,TRBJ2-7,CASSRDLVSEQYF,TGTGCCAGCAGCCGGGACCTCGTTTCCGAGCAGTACTTC
TRBV30,NA,NA,TRBJ2-2,CAWNGQIGDTGGLFF,TGTGCCTGGAACGGACAGATCGGGGACACCGGGGGGCTGTTTTTT
TRBV7-3,NA,NA,TRBJ1-2,CASSPNPGLANYGYTF,TGTGCCAGCAGCCCCAATCCGGGGTTGGCTAACTATGGCTACACCTTC
TRBV6-2/TRBV6-3,NA,NA,TRBJ2-1,CASSRGGETYNEQFF,TGTGCCAGCTCAAGGGGGGGCGAAACCTACAATGAGCAGTTCTTC
TRBV7-2,NA,NA,TRBJ1-4,CASSLHGRNEKLFF,TGTGCCAGCAGCTTACATGGGAGAAATGAAAAACTGTTTTTT
TRBV29-1,NA,many,TRBJ2-3,CSVRARETRTQYF,NA
TRBV20-1,NA,many,TRBJ2-7,CSARDPLVGEQYF,TGCAGTGCTAGAGATCCCCTTGTTGGGGAGCAGTACTTC
TRBV7-2,TRBD2,few,TRBJ2-3,CASSLGLAGGLPDTQYF,TGTGCCAGCAGCTTAGGGCTAGCGGGGGGGCTACCAGATACGCAGTATTTT
TRBV5-1,TRBD1,NA,TRBJ1-1,CASSWRDRGWNTEAFF,TGCGCCAGCAGCTGGAGGGACAGGGGATGGAACACTGAAGCTTTCTTT
TRBV15,NA,many,TRBJ1-2,CATSSRTVNNYGYTF,TGTGCCACCAGCAGTAGGACAGTAAATAACTATGGCTACACCTTC
TRBV12-3/TRBV12-4,NA,NA,TRBJ2-6,CASSNRANVLTF,TGTGCCAGCAGCAACCGGGCCAACGTCCTGACTTTC
TRBV20-1,TRBD1,few,TRBJ1-6,CSARDRGQLSPLHF,TGCAGTGCTAGAGACAGGGGGCAGTTGTCACCCCTCCACTTT
TRBV12-3/TRBV12-4,TRBD1,NA,TRBJ1-5,CASSPAGTGHPDQPQHF,TGTGCCAGCAGTCCAGCCGGGACAGGCCACCCGGATCAGCCCCAGCATTTT
TRBV12-3/TRBV12-4,NA,NA,TRBJ2-2,CASSPNPTGELFF,TGTGCCAGCAGTCCTAACCCCACCGGGGAGCTGTTTTTT
TRBV20-1,NA,NA,TRBJ2-3,CSVRGYTDTQYF,TGCAGTGTTCGCGGTTACACAGATACGCAGTATTTT
TRBV20-1,TRBD1,NA,TRBJ2-3,CSARTQGAGTDTQYF,TGCAGTGCTAGAACCCAGGGGGCCGGCACAGATACGCAGTATTTT
TRBV27,NA,NA,TRBJ2-3,CASSLDGWRDTQYF,TGTGCCAGCAGTTTAGACGGTTGGAGGGATACGCAGTATTTT
TRBV5-1,NA,few,TRBJ1-2,CASSLEGSPPPAGYTF,TGCGCCAGCAGCTTGGAGGGCAGCCCACCACCGGCGGGCTACACCTTC
TRBV20-1,TRBD2,NA,TRBJ2-3,CSAPLAGGSVLSGTQYF,TGCAGTGCTCCGTTGGCGGGGGGCTCCGTGCTTTCAGGGACGCAGTATTTT
TRBV9,TRBD1,many,TRBJ2-1,CASSVGQGPYNEQFF,TGTGCCAGCAGCGTAGGACAGGGCCCCTACAATGAGCAGTTCTTC
TRBV9,NA,NA,TRBJ2-2,CASSVAAEYTGELFF,TGTGCCAGCAGCGTAGCCGCAGAGTACACCGGGGAGCTGTTTTTT
TRBV18,NA,few,TRBJ1-6,CASSPSTGRDSPLHF,TGTGCCAGCTCACCCTCAACAGGGAGAGATTCACCCCTCCACTTT
TRBV29-1,NA,NA,TRBJ1-2,CSVERSRAHGYTF,TGCAGCGTTGAAAGGAGCAGGGCGCATGGCTACACCTTC
TRBV7-2,NA,few,TRBJ2-6,CASSDRGNSGANVLTF,TGTGCCAGCAGCGATAGAGGGAACTCTGGGGCCAACGTCCTGACTTTC
TRBV20-1,NA,NA,TRBJ1-1,CSARDPGLVTEAFF,TGCAGTGCTAGAGATCCGGGTCTGGTCACTGAAGCTTTCTTT
TRBV27,TRBD2,NA,TRBJ2-5,CASSRTPGGETQYF,TGTGCCAGCAGTCGCACACCCGGGGGGGAGACCCAGTACTTC
TRBV5-1,NA,NA,TRBJ2-3,CASNFNRATDTQYF,TGCGCCAGCAACTTTAACAGGGCCACAGATACGCAGTATTTT
TRBV21-1,NA,few,TRBJ2-5,CASSNRTSGGAWQETQYF,TGTGCCAGCAGCAATAGAACTAGCGGGGGGGCCTGGCAAGAGACCCAGTACTTC
TRBV4-3,NA,NA,TRBJ2-6,CASSPEPAIPNVLTF,TGCGCCAGCAGCCCGGAACCGGCCATTCCCAACGTCCTGACTTTC
TRBV5-1,NA,NA,TRBJ2-3,CASSLERTESTDTQYF,TGCGCCAGCAGCTTGGAGCGGACAGAATCCACAGATACGCAGTATTTT
TRBV5-1,NA,NA,TRBJ2-7,CASSPGASGDEQYF,TGCGCCAGCAGCCCTGGGGCCTCGGGAGACGAGCAGTACTTC
TRBV20-1,NA,many,TRBJ2-1,CSASDNEQFF,TGCAGTGCTTCAGACAATGAGCAGTTCTTC
TRBV5-1,TRBD1,NA,TRBJ1-5,CASSVGTGENQPQHF,TGCGCCAGCAGCGTGGGGACAGGGGAGAATCAGCCCCAGCATTTT
TRBV5-1,TRBD1,NA,TRBJ2-5,CASSLRGPGTDKETQYF,TGCGCCAGCAGCTTGAGGGGCCCGGGGACAGACAAAGAGACCCAGTACTTC
TRBV4-1,NA,NA,TRBJ1-1,CASSQVGPNTEAFF,TGCGCCAGCAGCCAAGTTGGCCCGAACACTGAAGCTTTCTTT
TRBV6-1,NA,NA,TRBJ1-2,CASSEALPGTAHYGYTF,TGTGCCAGCAGTGAAGCGCTCCCTGGGACGGCTCACTATGGCTACACCTTC
TRBV20-1,TRBD2,few,TRBJ2-1,CSALLAGGSHNEQFF,TGCAGTGCTCTACTAGCGGGGGGGAGCCACAATGAGCAGTTCTTC
TRBV7-2,TRBD1,few,TRBJ1-5,CASSATGDGQPQHF,TGTGCCAGCAGCGCGACAGGGGACGGGCAGCCCCAGCATTTT